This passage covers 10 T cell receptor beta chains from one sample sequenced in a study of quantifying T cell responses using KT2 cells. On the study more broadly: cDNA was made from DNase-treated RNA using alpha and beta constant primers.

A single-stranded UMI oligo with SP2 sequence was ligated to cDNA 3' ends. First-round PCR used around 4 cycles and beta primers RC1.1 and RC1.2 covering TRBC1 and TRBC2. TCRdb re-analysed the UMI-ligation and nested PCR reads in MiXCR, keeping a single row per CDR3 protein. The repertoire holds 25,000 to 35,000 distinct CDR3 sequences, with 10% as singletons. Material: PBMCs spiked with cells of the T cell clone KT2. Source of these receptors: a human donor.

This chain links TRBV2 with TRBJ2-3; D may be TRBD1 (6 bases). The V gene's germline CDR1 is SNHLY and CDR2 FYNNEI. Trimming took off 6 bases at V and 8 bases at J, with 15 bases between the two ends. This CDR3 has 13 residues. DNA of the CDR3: TGTGCCAGCAGCCTACAGGGTGGGAGTACGCAGTATTTT. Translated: CASSLQGGSTQYF.

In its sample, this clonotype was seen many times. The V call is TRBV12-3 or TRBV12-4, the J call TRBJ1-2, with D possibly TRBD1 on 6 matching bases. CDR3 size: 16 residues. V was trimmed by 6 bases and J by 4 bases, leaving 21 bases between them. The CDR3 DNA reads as TGTGCCAGCAGCCCCCGGGCCAGGGGCCGACTCTATGGCTACACCTTC. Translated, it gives CASSPRARGRLYGYTF.

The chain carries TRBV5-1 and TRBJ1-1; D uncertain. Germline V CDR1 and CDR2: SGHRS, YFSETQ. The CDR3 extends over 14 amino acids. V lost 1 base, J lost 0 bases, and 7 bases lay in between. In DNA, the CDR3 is TGCGCCAGCAGCTTGTCCAGGATGAACACTGAAGCTTTCTTT. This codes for CASSLSRMNTEAFF.

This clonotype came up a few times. The CDR3 DNA reads TGCGCCAGCAGCTTGCCTACTCAGGGGGCTGAAGAGACCCAGTACTTC. Its translation is CASSLPTQGAEETQYF. The V gene is TRBV5-1, the J gene TRBJ2-5, with 8 bases aligning to TRBD1. J lost 3 bases, V lost 1 base, and 8 bases had no gene match. The CDR3 is made up of 16 amino acids. Germline CDR1 reads SGHRS; CDR2 reads YFSETQ.

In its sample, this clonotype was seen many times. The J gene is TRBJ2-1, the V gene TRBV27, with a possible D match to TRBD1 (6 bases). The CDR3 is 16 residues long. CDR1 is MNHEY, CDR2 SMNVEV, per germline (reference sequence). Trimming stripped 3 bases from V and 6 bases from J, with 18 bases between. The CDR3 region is CASSFLPDRYSNEQFF. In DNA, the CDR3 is TGTGCCAGCAGTTTTCTCCCGGACAGATATTCCAATGAGCAGTTCTTC.

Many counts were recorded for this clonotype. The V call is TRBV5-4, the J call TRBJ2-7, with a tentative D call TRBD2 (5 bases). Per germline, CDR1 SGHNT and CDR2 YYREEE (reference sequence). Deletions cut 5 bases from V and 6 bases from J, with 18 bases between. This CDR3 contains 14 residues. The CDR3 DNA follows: TGTGCCAGCAGGGCCCAGGAGAGGGTCGGCGAGCAGTACTTC. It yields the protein CASRAQERVGEQYF.

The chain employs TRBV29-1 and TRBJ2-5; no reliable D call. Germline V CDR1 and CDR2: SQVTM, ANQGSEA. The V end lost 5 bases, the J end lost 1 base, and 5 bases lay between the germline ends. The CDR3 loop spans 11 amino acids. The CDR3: CSVRRQETQYF. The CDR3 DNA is TGCAGCGTTCGGCGCCAAGAGACCCAGTACTTC.

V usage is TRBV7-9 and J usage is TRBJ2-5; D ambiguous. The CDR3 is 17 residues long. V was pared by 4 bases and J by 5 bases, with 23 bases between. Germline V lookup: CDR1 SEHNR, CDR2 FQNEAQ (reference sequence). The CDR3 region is CASSSRAGVSSLETQYF. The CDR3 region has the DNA TGTGCCAGCAGCTCCCGTGCTGGGGTTAGCAGTCTTGAGACCCAGTACTTC.

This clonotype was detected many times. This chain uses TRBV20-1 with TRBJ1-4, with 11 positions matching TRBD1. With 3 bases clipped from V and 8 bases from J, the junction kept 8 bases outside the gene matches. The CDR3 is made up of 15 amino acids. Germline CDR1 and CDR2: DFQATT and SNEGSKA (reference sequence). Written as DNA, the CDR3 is TGCAGTGCTAGCCTTGGGTGGGACAGGGGGGAAAAACTGTTTTTT. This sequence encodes CSASLGWDRGEKLFF.

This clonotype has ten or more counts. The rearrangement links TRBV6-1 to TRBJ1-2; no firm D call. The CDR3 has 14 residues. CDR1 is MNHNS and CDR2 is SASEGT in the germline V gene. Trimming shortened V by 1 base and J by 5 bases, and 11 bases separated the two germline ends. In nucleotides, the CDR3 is TGTGCCAGCAGTGAAGGCCTAATGGGGTATGGCTACACCTTC. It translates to CASSEGLMGYGYTF.